At least ten counts were recorded for the clone carrying this T cell receptor beta chain. The antigen is unknown. The sample is drawn from a study of CD8 T cells in ankylosing spondylitis. Regarding the study as a whole: A motif in TCR beta, a set of under 10 highly homologous variants, appeared characteristic of ankylosing spondylitis blood.

V was clipped by 3 bases and J by 4 bases; unmatched bases: 8. This CDR3 has 15 residues. The V gene's germline CDR1 is DFQATT and CDR2 SNEGSKA (reference sequence). TCRdb re-analysed the 5' RACE reads in MiXCR, keeping a single row per CDR3 protein. The data hold more than 100,000 distinct CDR3 sequences, with about an eighth observed a single time. The clonotype originates from a female donor with ankylosing spondylitis or in good health (not recorded which). The source material was blood, either unsorted or a sorted T cell fraction (not recorded which). The chain employs TRBV20-1 and TRBJ2-1, with 8 bases identical to TRBD2. DNA of the CDR3: TGCAGTGCTAGGATCCGACTAGCGACGTACAATGAGCAGTTCTTC. Encoded protein: CSARIRLATYNEQFF.